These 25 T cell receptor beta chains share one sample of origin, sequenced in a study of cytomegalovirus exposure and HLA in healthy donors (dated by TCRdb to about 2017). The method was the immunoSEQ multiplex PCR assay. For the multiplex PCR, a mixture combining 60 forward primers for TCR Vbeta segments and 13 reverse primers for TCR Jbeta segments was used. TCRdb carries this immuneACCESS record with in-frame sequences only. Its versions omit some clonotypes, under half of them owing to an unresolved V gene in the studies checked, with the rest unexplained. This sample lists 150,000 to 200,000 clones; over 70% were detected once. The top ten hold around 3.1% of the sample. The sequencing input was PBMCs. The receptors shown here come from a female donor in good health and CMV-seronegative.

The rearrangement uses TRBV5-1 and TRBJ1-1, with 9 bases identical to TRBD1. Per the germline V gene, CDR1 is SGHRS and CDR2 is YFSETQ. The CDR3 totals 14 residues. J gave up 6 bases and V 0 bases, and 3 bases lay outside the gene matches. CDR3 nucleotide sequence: TGCGCCAGCAGCTTGGGGACAGGGGAGCCTGAAGCTTTCTTT. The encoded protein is CASSLGTGEPEAFF.

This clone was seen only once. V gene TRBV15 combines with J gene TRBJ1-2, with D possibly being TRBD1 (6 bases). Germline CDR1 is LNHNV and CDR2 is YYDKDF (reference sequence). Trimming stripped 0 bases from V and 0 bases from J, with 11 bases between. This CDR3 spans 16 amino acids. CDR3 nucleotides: TGTGCCACCAGCAGAGATCGGGGGGGCTCTAACTATGGCTACACCTTC. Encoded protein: CATSRDRGGSNYGYTF.

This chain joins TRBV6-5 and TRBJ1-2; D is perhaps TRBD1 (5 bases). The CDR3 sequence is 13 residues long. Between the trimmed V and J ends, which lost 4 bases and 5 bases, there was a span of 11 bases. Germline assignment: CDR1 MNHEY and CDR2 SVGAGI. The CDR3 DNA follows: TGTGCCAGCAGTTCGGGGGGGGGTTATGGCTACACCTTC. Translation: CASSSGGGYGYTF.

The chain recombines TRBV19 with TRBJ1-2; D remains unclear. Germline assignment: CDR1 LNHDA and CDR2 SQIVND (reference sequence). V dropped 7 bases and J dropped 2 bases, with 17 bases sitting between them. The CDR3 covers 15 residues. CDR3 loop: CASTPRRRENYGYTF. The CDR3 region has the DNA TGTGCCAGTACCCCCCGGAGAAGGGAGAACTATGGCTACACCTTC. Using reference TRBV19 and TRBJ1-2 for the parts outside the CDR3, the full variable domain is DGGITQSPKYLFRKEGQNVTLSCEQNLNHDAMYWYRQDPGQGLRLIYYSQIVNDFQKGDIAEGYSVSREKKESFPLTVTSAQKNPTAFYLCASTPRRRENYGYTFGSGTRLTVV.

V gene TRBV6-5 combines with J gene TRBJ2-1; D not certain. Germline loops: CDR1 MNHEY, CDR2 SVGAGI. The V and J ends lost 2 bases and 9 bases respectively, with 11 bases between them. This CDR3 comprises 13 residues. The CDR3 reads CASSYVSGGEQFF. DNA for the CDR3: TGTGCCAGCAGTTACGTTAGTGGCGGTGAGCAGTTCTTC.

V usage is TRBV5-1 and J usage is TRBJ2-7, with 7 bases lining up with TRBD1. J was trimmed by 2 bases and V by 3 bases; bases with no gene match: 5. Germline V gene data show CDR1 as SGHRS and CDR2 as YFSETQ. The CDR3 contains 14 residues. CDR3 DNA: TGCGCCAGCAGCTACCGACAGGGCCCCTACGAGCAGTACTTC. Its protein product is CASSYRQGPYEQYF.

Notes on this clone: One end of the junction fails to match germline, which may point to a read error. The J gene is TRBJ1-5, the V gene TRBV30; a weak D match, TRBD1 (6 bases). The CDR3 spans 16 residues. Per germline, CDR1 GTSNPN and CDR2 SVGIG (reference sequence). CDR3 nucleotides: TGTGCCCGGAGTCTGGGGGCGCTTTATAGCAATCAGCCCCAGCATTTT. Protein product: CARSLGALYSNQPQHF.

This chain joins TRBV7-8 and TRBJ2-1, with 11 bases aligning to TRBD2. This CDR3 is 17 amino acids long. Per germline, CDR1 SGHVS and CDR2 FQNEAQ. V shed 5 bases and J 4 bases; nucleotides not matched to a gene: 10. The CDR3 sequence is CASSRVTGTSGYNEQFF. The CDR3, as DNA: TGTGCCAGCAGCCGAGTAACCGGGACTAGCGGTTACAATGAGCAGTTCTTC.

The CDR3 is CASSPRGYSSGANVLTF. The CDR3 region has the DNA TGTGCCAGCAGCCCCAGGGGCTATAGCTCTGGGGCCAACGTCCTGACTTTC. This sequence joins TRBV14 and TRBJ2-6; D perhaps matches TRBD1 (6 bases). The V and J ends lost 4 bases and 0 bases respectively, with 13 bases between them. Per germline, CDR1 SGHDN and CDR2 FVKESK. The CDR3 has 17 amino acids.

The CDR3 loop is CSVGWTSGGAGEQFF. The CDR3 DNA reads TGCAGCGTTGGGTGGACTAGCGGGGGGGCCGGTGAGCAGTTCTTC. This rearrangement joins TRBV29-1 to TRBJ2-1; 15 bases map to TRBD2. The CDR3 is 15 residues long. V lost 4 bases and J lost 9; bases outside the gene matches: 7. The germline V gene encodes CDR1 SQVTM and CDR2 ANQGSEA.

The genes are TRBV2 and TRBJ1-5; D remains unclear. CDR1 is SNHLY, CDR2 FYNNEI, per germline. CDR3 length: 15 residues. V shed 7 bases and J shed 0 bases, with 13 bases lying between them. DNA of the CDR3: TGTGCCAGCAAGCGGGAGTCCATTAGCAATCAGCCCCAGCATTTT. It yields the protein CASKRESISNQPQHF.

Written as DNA, the CDR3 is TGTGCCAGCAGTAGTCGGGACTCGACATTCACAGATACGCAGTATTTT. It specifies CASSSRDSTFTDTQYF. V and J are TRBV2 and TRBJ2-3; perhaps TRBD2 as D (6 bases). V lost 5 bases, J lost 2 bases, and 17 bases lay in between. The CDR3 is made up of 16 amino acids. Germline V gene sequence: CDR1 SNHLY, CDR2 FYNNEI.

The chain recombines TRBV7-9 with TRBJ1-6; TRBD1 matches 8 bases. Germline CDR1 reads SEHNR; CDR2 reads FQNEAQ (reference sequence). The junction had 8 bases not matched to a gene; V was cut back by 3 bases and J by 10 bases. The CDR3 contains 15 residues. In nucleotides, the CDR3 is TGTGCCAGCAGCTTGGTGCAGGGGGCACGGTCACCCCTCCACTTT. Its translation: CASSLVQGARSPLHF.

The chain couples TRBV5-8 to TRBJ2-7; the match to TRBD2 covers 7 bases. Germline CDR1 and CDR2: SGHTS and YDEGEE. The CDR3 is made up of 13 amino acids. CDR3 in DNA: TGTGCGCACGAACGCCGACTAGCCAGGGAGCAGTACTTC. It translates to CAHERRLAREQYF.

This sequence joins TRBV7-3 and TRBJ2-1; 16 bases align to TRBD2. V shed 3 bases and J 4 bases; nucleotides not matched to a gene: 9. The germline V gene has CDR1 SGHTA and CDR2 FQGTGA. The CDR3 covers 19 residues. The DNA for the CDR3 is TGTGCCAGCAGCTTGATTGGGACTAGCGGGGGGGCCGGTTACAATGAGCAGTTCTTC. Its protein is CASSLIGTSGGAGYNEQFF.

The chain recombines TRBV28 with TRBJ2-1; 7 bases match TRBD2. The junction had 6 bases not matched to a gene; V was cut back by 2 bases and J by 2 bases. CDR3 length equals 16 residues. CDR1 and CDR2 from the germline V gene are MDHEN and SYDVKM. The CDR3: CASSLSAGAPYNEQFF. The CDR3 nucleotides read TGTGCCAGCAGTTTAAGTGCGGGAGCCCCCTACAATGAGCAGTTCTTC.

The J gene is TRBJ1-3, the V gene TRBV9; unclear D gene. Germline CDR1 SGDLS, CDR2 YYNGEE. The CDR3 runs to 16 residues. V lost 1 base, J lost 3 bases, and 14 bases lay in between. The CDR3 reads CASSVWTEVGGNTIYF. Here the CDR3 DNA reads TGTGCCAGCAGCGTATGGACTGAAGTGGGTGGAAACACCATATATTTT.

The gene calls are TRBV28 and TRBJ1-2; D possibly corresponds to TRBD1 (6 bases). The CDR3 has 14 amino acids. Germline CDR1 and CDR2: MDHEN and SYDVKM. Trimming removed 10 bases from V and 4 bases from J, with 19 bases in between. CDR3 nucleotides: TGTGCCACCGGTGGGAGGGGGGGACTCTATGGCTACACCTTC. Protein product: CATGGRGGLYGYTF.

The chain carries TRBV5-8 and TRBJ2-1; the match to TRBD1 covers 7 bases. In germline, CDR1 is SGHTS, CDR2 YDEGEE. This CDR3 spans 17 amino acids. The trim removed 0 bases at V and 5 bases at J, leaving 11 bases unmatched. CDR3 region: CASSLGQRTGGHNEQFF. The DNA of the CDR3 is TGTGCCAGCAGCTTGGGGCAAAGGACAGGTGGCCACAATGAGCAGTTCTTC.

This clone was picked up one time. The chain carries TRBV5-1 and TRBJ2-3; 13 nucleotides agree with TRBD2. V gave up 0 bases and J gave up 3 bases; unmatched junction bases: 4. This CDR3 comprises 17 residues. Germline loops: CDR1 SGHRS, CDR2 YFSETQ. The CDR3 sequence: CASSLATSGGGTDTQYF. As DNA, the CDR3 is TGCGCCAGCAGCTTGGCAACTAGCGGGGGGGGTACAGATACGCAGTATTTT.

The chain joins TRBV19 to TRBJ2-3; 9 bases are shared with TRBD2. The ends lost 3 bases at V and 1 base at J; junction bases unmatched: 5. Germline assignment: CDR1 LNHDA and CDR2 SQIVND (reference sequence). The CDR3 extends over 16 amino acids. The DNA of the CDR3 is TGTGCCAGTAGTATCCCCATAGCGGGAGGCACAGATACGCAGTATTTT. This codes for CASSIPIAGGTDTQYF. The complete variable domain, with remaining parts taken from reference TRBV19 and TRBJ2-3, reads DGGITQSPKYLFRKEGQNVTLSCEQNLNHDAMYWYRQDPGQGLRLIYYSQIVNDFQKGDIAEGYSVSREKKESFPLTVTSAQKNPTAFYLCASSIPIAGGTDTQYFGPGTRLTVL.

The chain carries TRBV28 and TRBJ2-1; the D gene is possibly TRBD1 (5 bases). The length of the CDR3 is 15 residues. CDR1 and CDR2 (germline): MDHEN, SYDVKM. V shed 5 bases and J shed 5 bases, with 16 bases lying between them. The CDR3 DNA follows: TGTGCCAGCAGTACAGGTGAACCGACCGACAATGAGCAGTTCTTC. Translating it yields CASSTGEPTDNEQFF. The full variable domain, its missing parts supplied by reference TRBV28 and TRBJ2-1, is DVKVTQSSRYLVKRTGEKVFLECVQDMDHENMFWYRQDPGLGLRLIYFSYDVKMKEKGDIPEGYSVSREKKERFSLILESASTNQTSMYLCASSTGEPTDNEQFFGPGTRLTVL.

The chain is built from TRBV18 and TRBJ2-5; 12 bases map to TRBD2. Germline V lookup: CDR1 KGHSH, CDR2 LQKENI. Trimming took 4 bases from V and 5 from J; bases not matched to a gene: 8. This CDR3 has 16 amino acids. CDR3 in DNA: TGTGCCAGCTCACAACGGACTAGCGGGGCTGGGGAGACCCAGTACTTC. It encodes CASSQRTSGAGETQYF.

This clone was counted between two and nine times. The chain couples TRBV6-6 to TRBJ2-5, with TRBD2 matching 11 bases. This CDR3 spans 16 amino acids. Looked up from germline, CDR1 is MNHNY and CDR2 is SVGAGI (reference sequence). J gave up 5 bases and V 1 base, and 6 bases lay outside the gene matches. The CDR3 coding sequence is TGTGCCAGCAGTTACTATAGCGGGAGGGCCGGGGAGACCCAGTACTTC. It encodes CASSYYSGRAGETQYF.

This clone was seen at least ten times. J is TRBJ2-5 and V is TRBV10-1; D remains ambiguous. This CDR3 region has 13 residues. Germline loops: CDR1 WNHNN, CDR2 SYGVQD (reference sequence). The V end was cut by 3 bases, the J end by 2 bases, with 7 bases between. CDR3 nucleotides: TGCGCCAGCAGTGACAGTAATCAAGAGACCCAGTACTTC. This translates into CASSDSNQETQYF.